Listed here are 30 T cell receptor beta chains from one sample, sequenced in a study of CD8 T cells in ankylosing spondylitis. Whole-study results and caveats: Typical of ankylosing spondylitis blood, it appeared, was a TCR beta motif of about eight highly homologous variants.

MiXCR, run by TCRdb on the 5' RACE reads, gives a single entry per CDR3 protein. The repertoire holds about 750,000 distinct CDR3 sequences, with 19% as singletons. The antigens of these receptors remain unknown. The specimen was blood, either unsorted or a sorted T cell fraction (not recorded which). These receptor sequences come from a male donor with ankylosing spondylitis.

This clonotype was seen a few times. The rearrangement links TRBV7-2 to TRBJ1-5; tentatively, D is TRBD1 (5 bases). CDR1 and CDR2 from the germline V gene are SGHTA and FQGNSA. V shed 3 bases and J shed 4 bases, with 10 bases lying between them. CDR3 length equals 14 residues. The CDR3 nucleotides are TGTGCCAGCAGCTTTTTGGGGGTAAATCAGCCCCAGCATTTT. Translated: CASSFLGVNQPQHF.

This clonotype was observed many times. V and J are TRBV5-1 and TRBJ1-4; D gene uncertain. The CDR3 is made up of 14 amino acids. V was pared by 4 bases and J by 10 bases, with 17 bases between. Germline V gives CDR1 SGHRS, CDR2 YFSETQ. The CDR3 loop is CASSQTWGYGKLFF. The CDR3 DNA follows: TGCGCCAGCAGCCAGACCTGGGGTTATGGAAAACTGTTTTTT.

The V gene is TRBV20-1, the J gene TRBJ2-7; D could derive from TRBD1 or TRBD2 (5 bases each). V gave up 5 bases and J gave up 2 bases, with 16 bases separating them. The CDR3 has 14 amino acids. The germline CDR1 and CDR2 sequences are DFQATT and SNEGSKA (reference sequence). The chain's CDR3 is CSAPSRGRTYEQYF. CDR3 DNA: TGCAGTGCTCCTTCACGGGGCCGAACCTACGAGCAGTACTTC.

The chain recombines TRBV20-1 with TRBJ1-1; D is unclear. Trimming removed 5 bases from V and 5 bases from J, with 9 bases in between. The CDR3 consists of 11 residues. Germline loops: CDR1 DFQATT, CDR2 SNEGSKA (reference sequence). Here the CDR3 reads CSAPTGTEAFF. CDR3 nucleotide sequence: TGCAGTGCTCCAACGGGGACTGAAGCTTTCTTT.

This chain uses TRBV2 with TRBJ2-6; D could derive from TRBD1 or TRBD2 (6 bases each). Germline CDR1 reads SNHLY; CDR2 reads FYNNEI. The ends were cut back, 6 bases at V and 2 bases at J, with 11 bases in the middle. This CDR3 comprises 15 residues. CDR3 nucleotide sequence: TGTGCCAGCAGGTTGGAGGGGGCTGGGGCCAACGTCCTGACTTTC. Encoded protein: CASRLEGAGANVLTF.

The genes are TRBV7-2 and TRBJ1-5; D gene unclear. There are 13 residues in the CDR3. V lost 5 bases and J lost 1, with 6 bases in between. Germline loops: CDR1 SGHTA, CDR2 FQGNSA. In DNA, the CDR3 is TGTGCCAGCAGCCCGCAGAGCAATCAGCCCCAGCATTTT. This encodes CASSPQSNQPQHF. The full variable domain, with the rest looked up from reference TRBV7-2 and TRBJ1-5, is GAGVSQSPSNKVTEKGKDVELRCDPISGHTALYWYRQSLGQGLEFLIYFQGNSAPDKSGLPSDRFSAERTGGSVSTLTIQRTQQEDSAVYLCASSPQSNQPQHFGDGTRLSIL.

This clonotype was seen repeatedly, ten times or more. The V and J genes are TRBV30 and TRBJ2-5, with D perhaps TRBD2 (5 bases). V lost 4 bases and J lost 5, with 11 bases in between. The CDR3 spans 12 residues. Germline V gives CDR1 GTSNPN, CDR2 SVGIG (reference sequence). CDR3 coding DNA: TGTGCCTGGACCCTGACGGGGGAGACCCAGTACTTC. It specifies CAWTLTGETQYF.

This clonotype came up a few times. The chain employs TRBV3-1 and TRBJ2-2, with D possibly called TRBD1 or TRBD2 (5 bases each). This CDR3 spans 18 amino acids. Per the germline V gene, CDR1 is LGHDT and CDR2 is YNNKEL (reference sequence). V was clipped by 0 bases and J by 7 bases, with 21 bases between them. The CDR3 spells CASSQEGRASSRVGELFF. For the CDR3, the DNA is TGTGCCAGCAGCCAAGAGGGACGGGCTAGTAGTCGTGTCGGGGAGCTGTTTTTT. Looking up the rest from reference TRBV3-1 and TRBJ2-2 gives the full variable domain: DTAVSQTPKYLVTQMGNDKSIKCEQNLGHDTMYWYKQDSKKFLKIMFSYNNKELIINETVPNRFSPKSPDKAHLNLHINSLELGDSAVYFCASSQEGRASSRVGELFFGEGSRLTVL.

This sequence joins TRBV6-1 and TRBJ1-4; D is ambiguous. Germline lookup yields CDR1 MNHNS and CDR2 SASEGT. Trimming took 9 bases from V and 5 from J, leaving 16 bases between them. The CDR3 runs to 14 residues. In DNA, the CDR3 is TGTGCCAGTGCCCTCGGGTTCAGGAATGAAAAACTGTTTTTT. Its translation: CASALGFRNEKLFF.

This clonotype occurred a few times. The V gene is TRBV12-3 or TRBV12-4, the J gene TRBJ1-1; D unclear. V was cut by 6 bases and J by 2 bases, with 22 bases left in between. CDR3 length equals 17 residues. CDR3 region: CASSPFGQMDYNTEAFF. In nucleotides, the CDR3 is TGTGCCAGCAGCCCCTTCGGGCAGATGGACTATAACACTGAAGCTTTCTTT.

The V call is TRBV5-1, the J call TRBJ1-1; D remains ambiguous. The CDR3 is 14 amino acids. Germline assignment: CDR1 SGHRS and CDR2 YFSETQ. V dropped 7 bases and J dropped 1 base, with 14 bases sitting between them. The CDR3 region is CASFRGGGNTEAFF. The CDR3 coding sequence is TGCGCCAGCTTCCGGGGAGGAGGGAACACTGAAGCTTTCTTT.

The genes are TRBV6-5 and TRBJ2-7; tentatively, D is TRBD1 (5 bases). The CDR3 length is 14 residues. Trimming pared 2 bases from V and 3 bases from J, leaving 11 bases between. The germline V gene encodes CDR1 MNHEY and CDR2 SVGAGI. The CDR3 region is CASSYGRANYEQYF. CDR3 nucleotide sequence: TGTGCCAGCAGTTACGGCAGGGCGAACTACGAGCAGTACTTC.

The V call is TRBV20-1, the J call TRBJ2-3; D perhaps matches TRBD2 (6 bases). The CDR3 length is 15 residues. The V and J ends lost 4 bases and 0 bases respectively, with 14 bases between them. Germline V lookup: CDR1 DFQATT, CDR2 SNEGSKA (reference sequence). The CDR3 spells CSATPIAASTDTQYF. The DNA for the CDR3 is TGCAGTGCTACCCCCATAGCGGCTAGCACAGATACGCAGTATTTT.

This chain uses TRBV5-1 with TRBJ2-3; D perhaps matches TRBD2 (7 bases). CDR1 and CDR2 from the germline V gene are SGHRS and YFSETQ. CDR3 length: 17 amino acids. V lost 2 bases to trimming and J lost 5 bases, with 21 bases between them. Written as DNA, the CDR3 is TGCGCCAGCAGCTTTTCGTCGGGGGGCCCAAAGGAAGATACGCAGTATTTT. It specifies CASSFSSGGPKEDTQYF.

This clonotype was seen at least ten times. The CDR3 DNA reads TGCGCCAGCAGCCAAGAGGGTCGTTCGGCGGGCACTGAAGCTTTCTTT. Translated, it gives CASSQEGRSAGTEAFF. This rearrangement joins TRBV4-1 to TRBJ1-1; unclear D gene. V dropped 0 bases and J dropped 4 bases, with 15 bases sitting between them. The germline gives CDR1 MGHRA, CDR2 YSYEKL. The CDR3 covers 16 residues.

With regard to this clonotype: At one boundary the junction diverges from the germline segment, which might be a read error. J is TRBJ1-4 and V is TRBV20-1, with D maybe TRBD1 (5 bases). Germline-derived CDR1 and CDR2 are DFQATT and SNEGSKA (reference sequence). The CDR3 loop spans 15 amino acids. Here the CDR3 reads CSAGDPTAGNEKLFF. CDR3 in DNA: TGCAGTGCTGGAGACCCGACAGCGGGGAATGAAAAACTGTTTTTT.

This sequence joins TRBV27 and TRBJ2-3; 7 nucleotides line up with TRBD1. Germline CDR1 and CDR2: MNHEY and SMNVEV (reference sequence). This CDR3 region has 16 residues. The V gene end was trimmed by 2 bases and the J gene end by 1 base; junction bases not matched to a gene: 6. The CDR3 spells CASSLRTGPRTDTQYF. In DNA, the CDR3 is TGTGCCAGCAGTTTAAGGACAGGACCTCGCACAGATACGCAGTATTTT.

The rearrangement joins TRBV3-1 to TRBJ2-7; 8 bases map to TRBD1. Germline V gene data show CDR1 as LGHDT and CDR2 as YNNKEL (reference sequence). The V gene end was trimmed by 1 base and the J gene end by 3 bases; junction bases not matched to a gene: 11. The CDR3 length is 17 residues. The CDR3 bases are TGTGCCAGCAGCCAAGGTGGAAGGCAGGGGGCAATCTACGAGCAGTACTTC. Its translation: CASSQGGRQGAIYEQYF.

The chain uses TRBV20-1 and TRBJ1-1, with D possibly matching TRBD1 (6 bases). Germline V gene sequence: CDR1 DFQATT, CDR2 SNEGSKA (reference sequence). V lost 4 bases to trimming and J lost 1 base, with 13 bases between them. The CDR3 is made up of 14 amino acids. CDR3 DNA sequence: TGCAGTGCTATCCCGGGAGGGGGGAACACTGAAGCTTTCTTT. This codes for CSAIPGGGNTEAFF.

The sample holds a few counts of this clonotype. The V gene is TRBV12-3 or TRBV12-4, the J gene TRBJ1-1, with a possible D match to TRBD1 (5 bases). The V end lost 8 bases, the J end lost 0 bases, and 19 bases lay between the germline ends. The CDR3 runs 16 residues. CDR3 amino acids: CASALPSGHVNTEAFF. CDR3 bases: TGTGCCAGCGCCCTCCCTAGTGGACATGTGAACACTGAAGCTTTCTTT.

In this sample, this clonotype turned up a few times. The chain joins TRBV15 to TRBJ1-4; D gene ambiguous. The CDR3 consists of 15 residues. Germline assignment: CDR1 LNHNV and CDR2 YYDKDF (reference sequence). V lost 0 bases and J lost 4, with 9 bases in between. Here the CDR3 reads CATSRERRFNEKLFF. In nucleotides, the CDR3 is TGTGCCACCAGCAGAGAGCGGAGGTTTAATGAAAAACTGTTTTTT.

This clonotype turned up a few times. The chain recombines TRBV12-3 or TRBV12-4 with TRBJ1-1; D ambiguous. CDR3 length: 13 amino acids. The V gene lost 5 bases and the J gene lost 2 bases, with 9 bases spanning the gap. As DNA, the CDR3 is TGTGCCAGCAGTCCGATCCTAAACACTGAAGCTTTCTTT. Translating it yields CASSPILNTEAFF.

This clonotype occurred a few times. The chain joins TRBV20-1 to TRBJ2-3; 10 bases fit TRBD2. V shed 1 base, J shed 6 bases, and the junction held 7 bases outside the gene matches. Germline V lookup: CDR1 DFQATT, CDR2 SNEGSKA (reference sequence). This CDR3 comprises 15 residues. The CDR3 loop is CSARGTSGGWDTQYF. In DNA form, the CDR3 reads TGCAGTGCTAGAGGGACTAGCGGAGGGTGGGATACGCAGTATTTT.

The V gene is TRBV4-3, the J gene TRBJ2-3, with TRBD2 matching over 9 bases. This CDR3 is 17 amino acids long. Germline V gene lookup returns CDR1 LGHNA and CDR2 YSLEER. The V and J ends lost 1 base and 5 bases, in that order; junction bases with no gene match: 10. CDR3 sequence: CASSQVLAGPQGDTQYF. The CDR3 DNA reads as TGCGCCAGCAGCCAAGTACTAGCGGGCCCTCAGGGAGATACGCAGTATTTT.

The rearrangement uses TRBV15 and TRBJ2-7; 15 nucleotides align to TRBD2. There are 18 residues in the CDR3. Germline lookup yields CDR1 LNHNV and CDR2 YYDKDF (reference sequence). With 2 bases clipped from V and 5 bases from J, the junction kept 10 bases outside the gene matches. DNA of the CDR3: TGTGCCACCAGCAGAATGTCGGGACTAGCGGGGGGCATCAACGAGCAGTACTTC. Translation: CATSRMSGLAGGINEQYF. The full variable domain, rest sourced from reference TRBV15 and TRBJ2-7, is DAMVIQNPRYQVTQFGKPVTLSCSQTLNHNVMYWYQQKSSQAPKLLFHYYDKDFNNEADTPDNFQSRRPNTSFCFLDIRSPGLGDTAMYLCATSRMSGLAGGINEQYFGPGTRLTVT.

This clonotype showed up just a few times. The chain carries TRBV12-3 or TRBV12-4 and TRBJ2-3; 10 bases line up with TRBD2. V shed 5 bases and J 6 bases; nucleotides not matched to a gene: 20. CDR3 length: 19 amino acids. For the CDR3, the DNA is TGTGCCAGCAGTCCCTCCCCCCCTCTAGCGGGAGTGATTGGGGATACGCAGTATTTT. This gives the protein CASSPSPPLAGVIGDTQYF.

This clonotype was counted a few times. The chain employs TRBV7-9 and TRBJ2-7, with D possibly TRBD1 on 6 matching bases. Germline lookup yields CDR1 SEHNR and CDR2 FQNEAQ (reference sequence). The CDR3 length is 14 residues. The V gene lost 1 base and the J gene lost 5 bases, with 12 bases spanning the gap. The CDR3 is CASSLGTGLNEQYF. Here the CDR3 DNA reads TGTGCCAGCAGCTTAGGAACAGGGTTAAACGAGCAGTACTTC.

The chain combines TRBV20-1 with TRBJ1-4; D is ambiguous. With 4 bases removed from V and 7 bases from J, the gap between germline ends came to 10 bases. Germline V gives CDR1 DFQATT, CDR2 SNEGSKA (reference sequence). CDR3 size: 12 residues. As DNA, the CDR3 is TGCAGTGCTATCGGGTTGGGTGAAAAACTGTTTTTT. Protein product: CSAIGLGEKLFF.

This clonotype was seen a single time. This chain connects TRBV24-1 to TRBJ2-7; 7 nucleotides agree with TRBD1. V lost 3 bases to trimming and J lost 3 bases; unmatched junction nucleotides: 4. The CDR3 spans 14 residues. CDR1 and CDR2 (germline): KGHDR, SFDVKD. The CDR3 loop is CATSDAGTDYEQYF. The CDR3 region has the DNA TGTGCCACCAGTGATGCCGGGACAGACTACGAGCAGTACTTC.

J is TRBJ1-5 and V is TRBV28, with D unresolved. CDR1 and CDR2 (germline): MDHEN, SYDVKM. Trimming left V 2 bases short and J 6 bases short, with 8 bases between. The CDR3 sequence is 13 residues long. CDR3 residues: CASSLLPSQPQHF. In DNA, the CDR3 is TGTGCCAGCAGTTTACTCCCCAGTCAGCCCCAGCATTTT.